A selection of T cell receptor beta chains follows, all from one sample in a study of beta chain features in type 1 diabetes. Profiling relied on immunoSEQ multiplex PCR, and the TCRdb table lists in-frame clones only, not all of them. The repertoire holds about 650,000 clones, with roughly 12% as singletons. The sequencing sample was made of naive CD4+ T cells from blood. Receptor source: a man aged 25-40 years with type 1 diabetes. Both conserved end residues are part of each CDR3. D genes are given only for firm matches. Clone size is given for some rows only: seen once, a few or many times, or a class if the clone is expanded.

clone_size d_call j_call v_call cdr3_nt cdr3_aa
few TRBD1 TRBJ2-1 TRBV2 TGTGCCAGCAAAACTGGACAGGGCAATGAGCAGTTCTTC CASKTGQGNEQFF
few NA TRBJ2-3 TRBV7-2 TGTGCCAGCAGCTTGCAGGGGCTAGCGGATACGCAGTATTTT CASSLQGLADTQYF
NA TRBD2 TRBJ2-1 TRBV9 TGTGCCAGCAGCACGGAACTAGCGGGGGGATACAATGAGCAGTTCTTC CASSTELAGGYNEQFF
few NA TRBJ2-4 TRBV19 TGTGCCAGTAGCAGGGAATCGGCCAAAAACATTCAGTACTTC CASSRESAKNIQYF
NA NA TRBJ2-3 TRBV11-2 TGTGCCAGCAGCTCCTCCCGGGGCGGAGATACGCAGTATTTT CASSSSRGGDTQYF
few NA TRBJ1-6 TRBV10-3 TGTGCCATCAGTGGGCAGGAATCAAATAATTCACCCCTCCACTTT CAISGQESNNSPLHF
few NA TRBJ1-6 TRBV6-5 TGTGCCAGCAGTTATCCCGCAGAGAATTCACCCCTCCACTTT CASSYPAENSPLHF
NA NA TRBJ1-6 TRBV30 TGTGCCTGGAGCGAACCCGGTTCACCCCTCCACTTT CAWSEPGSPLHF
NA NA TRBJ2-7 TRBV18 TGTGCCAGCTCACCACCACAGGGAAGGGGCTACGAGCAGTACTTC CASSPPQGRGYEQYF
few NA TRBJ1-1 TRBV6-5 TGTGCCAGCGGCGGGGAGAACACTGAAGCTTTCTTT CASGGENTEAFF
NA NA TRBJ2-7 TRBV27 TGTGCCAGCAGTACACTAGGACACACGTCCTACGAGCAGTACTTC CASSTLGHTSYEQYF
NA TRBD1 TRBJ1-4 TRBV7-9 TGTGCCAGCAGCCCAAGGACAGGAACGGAAAAACTGTTTTTT CASSPRTGTEKLFF
NA TRBD1 TRBJ1-2 TRBV5-8 TGTGCCAGCAGCTTGTTCCACTCCCGACAGGGCAAGATGGGGGGCTACACCTTC CASSLFHSRQGKMGGYTF
few TRBD1 TRBJ2-7 TRBV4-2 TGTGCCAGCAGCCAAGATAAGGGACAGGTTCCACACGAGCAGTACTTC CASSQDKGQVPHEQYF
NA NA TRBJ2-7 TRBV28 TGTGCCAGCAGAGCTACGTACGAGCAGTACTTC CASRATYEQYF
NA TRBD2 TRBJ2-2 TRBV27 TGTGCCAGCAGTTACCCCGCTAGCGGGGGGTCCACCGGGGAGCTGTTTTTT CASSYPASGGSTGELFF
few NA TRBJ1-2 TRBV10-3 TGTGCCATCAGTGAGTCGAAAGGGAATAGCTATGGCTACACCTTC CAISESKGNSYGYTF
once NA TRBJ1-1 TRBV9 TGTGCCAGCAGCGGAGGGGCAGTGGGGAACACTGAAGCTTTCTTT CASSGGAVGNTEAFF